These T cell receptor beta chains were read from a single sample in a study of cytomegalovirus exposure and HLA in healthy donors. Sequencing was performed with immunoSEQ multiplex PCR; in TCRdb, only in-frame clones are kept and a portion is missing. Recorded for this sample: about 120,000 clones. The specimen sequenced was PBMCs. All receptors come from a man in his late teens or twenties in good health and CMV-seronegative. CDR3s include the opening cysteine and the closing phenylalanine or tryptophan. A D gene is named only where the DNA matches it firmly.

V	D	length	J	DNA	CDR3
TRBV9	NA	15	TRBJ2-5	TGTGCCAGCAGCGTAGCTATGGGTTCGGGGGAGACCCAGTACTTC	CASSVAMGSGETQYF
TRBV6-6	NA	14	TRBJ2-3	TGTGCCAGCAGTTACTCGGCGGGGCGCTATACGCAGTATTTT	CASSYSAGRYTQYF
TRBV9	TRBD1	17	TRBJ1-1	TGTGCCAGCAGCTCCTCGGGACAGGGGAGGACGAACACTGAAGCTTTCTTT	CASSSSGQGRTNTEAFF
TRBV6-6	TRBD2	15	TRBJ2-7	TGTGCCAGCAGTTACCCGGCGGGGGACTCCTACGAGCAGTACTTC	CASSYPAGDSYEQYF
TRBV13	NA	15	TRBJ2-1	TGTGCCAGCAGCAGACAGGGAGCGGGCGGGAATGAGCAGTTCTTC	CASSRQGAGGNEQFF
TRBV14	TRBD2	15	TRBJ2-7	TGTGCCAGCAGCCGACTAGCGAGCGGTCCCTACGAGCAGTACTTC	CASSRLASGPYEQYF
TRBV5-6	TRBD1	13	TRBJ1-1	TGTGCCAGCAGGGGGACAGGGGGCACAGAAGCTTTCTTT	CASRGTGGTEAFF
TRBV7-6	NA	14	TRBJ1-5	TGTGCCAGCAGTCAGGGCTATAGCAATCAGCCCCAGCATTTT	CASSQGYSNQPQHF
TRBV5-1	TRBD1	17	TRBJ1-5	TGCGCCAGCAGCTCCCGGGACAGGGGAGTAAGCAATCAGCCCCAGCATTTT	CASSSRDRGVSNQPQHF
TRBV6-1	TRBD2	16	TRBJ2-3	TGTGCCAGCAGTGAAATTGTAGCGGGCGGCACAGATACGCAGTATTTT	CASSEIVAGGTDTQYF
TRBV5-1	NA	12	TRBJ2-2	TGCGCCAGCAGCTTGGTGTCGGGGGAGCTGTTTTTT	CASSLVSGELFF
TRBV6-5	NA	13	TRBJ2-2	TGTGCCAGCAGTTACTCGTTCGGTAGGGAGCTGTTTTTT	CASSYSFGRELFF
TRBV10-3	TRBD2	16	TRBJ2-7	TGTGCCATCAGTGAGCGGACTAGCGGGAGGGCCTACGAGCAGTACTTC	CAISERTSGRAYEQYF
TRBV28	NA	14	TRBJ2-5	TGTGCCAGCAGATTCCGGAGAGCGTCAGAGACCCAGTACTTC	CASRFRRASETQYF
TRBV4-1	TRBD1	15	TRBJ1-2	TGCGCCAGCAGCCAAGACGTGGACAGGGTCTATGGCTACACCTTC	CASSQDVDRVYGYTF
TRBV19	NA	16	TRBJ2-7	TGTGCCAGTAGTATAGAAGAGGGGGTTCCCTCCTACGAGCAGTACTTC	CASSIEEGVPSYEQYF
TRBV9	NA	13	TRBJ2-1	TGTGCCAGCAGCGTAGACAATAACAATGAGCAGTTCTTC	CASSVDNNNEQFF
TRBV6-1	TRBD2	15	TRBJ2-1	TGTGCCAGCAGTGAACTTCGCGGGAGTTGGAATGAGCAGTTCTTC	CASSELRGSWNEQFF
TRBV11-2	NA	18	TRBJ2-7	TGTGCCAGCAGCCCAAGATCCCTTAGGGATCTACTAGGGTACGAGCAGTACTTC	CASSPRSLRDLLGYEQYF
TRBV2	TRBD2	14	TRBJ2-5	TGTGCCAGCAGTGTGAGGCTAGCGGGAGAGACCCAGTACTTC	CASSVRLAGETQYF
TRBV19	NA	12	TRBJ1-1	TGTGCCAGTAGGGAACAGTACACTGAAGCTTTCTTT	CASREQYTEAFF
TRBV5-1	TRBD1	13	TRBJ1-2	TGCGCCAGCAGTCACGACAGGGGGATTGGCTACACCTTC	CASSHDRGIGYTF
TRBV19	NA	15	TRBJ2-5	TGTGCCACCACCCCGGGACACACTGGTCAAGAGACCCAGTACTTC	CATTPGHTGQETQYF
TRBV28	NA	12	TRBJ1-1	TGTGCCAGCAGTTTGGTCGTAGCCGAGGCTTTCTTT	CASSLVVAEAFF
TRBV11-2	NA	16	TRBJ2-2	TGTGCCAGCAGCTTAAGTGGGCAAAGGCTTCCCGGGGAGCTGTTTTTT	CASSLSGQRLPGELFF
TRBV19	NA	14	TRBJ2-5	TGTGCCAGTAGTACCCGGGTCCGAGGCGAGACCCAGTACTTC	CASSTRVRGETQYF
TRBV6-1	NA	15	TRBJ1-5	TGTGCCAGCAGTGAAGCGGGAGGGGCGGAGCAGCCCCAGCATTTT	CASSEAGGAEQPQHF
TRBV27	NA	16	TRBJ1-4	TGTGCCAGCGGCCCCGGGAGCCTGGCCCTTAATGAAAAACTGTTTTTT	CASGPGSLALNEKLFF
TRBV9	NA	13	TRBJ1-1	TGTGCCAGCAGCGGCTGGGGAGGAACTGAAGCTTTCTTT	CASSGWGGTEAFF
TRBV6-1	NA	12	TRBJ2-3	TGTGCCAGCCGCGACTTCGCAGATACGCAGTATTTT	CASRDFADTQYF
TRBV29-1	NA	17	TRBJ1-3	TGCAGCGTTGTATTCTGGCAAGGAGACCTCTCTGGAAACACCATATATTTT	CSVVFWQGDLSGNTIYF
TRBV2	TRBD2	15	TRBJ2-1	TGTGCCAGCAGTCCGGGGGGCTCTAGCGGGGAAAGGCAGTTCTTC	CASSPGGSSGERQFF
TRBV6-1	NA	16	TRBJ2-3	TGTGCCAGCAGTGAAGGGGGACACCCAAGCACAGATACGCAGTATTTT	CASSEGGHPSTDTQYF
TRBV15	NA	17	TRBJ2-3	TGTGCCACCAGCAGGATAGCCGCGGGGGCTAGGACAGATACGCAGTATTTT	CATSRIAAGARTDTQYF
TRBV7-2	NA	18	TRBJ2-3	TGTGCCAGCACTAGCCCGAAGAGGCTTAAACCGGACACAGATACGCAGTATTTT	CASTSPKRLKPDTDTQYF
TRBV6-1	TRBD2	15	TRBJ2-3	TGTGCCAGCAGTGTCGAGGCCGGGGGGGCCCCTACGCAGTATTTT	CASSVEAGGAPTQYF
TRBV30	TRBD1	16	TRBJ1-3	TGTGCCCTCCGGACAGGGGGCTCCTCTCCAGGAAACACCATATATTTT	CALRTGGSSPGNTIYF
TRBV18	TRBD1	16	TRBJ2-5	TGTGCCAGCTCACTTGCCGGGACAGGGGGCCAAGAGACCCAGTACTTC	CASSLAGTGGQETQYF
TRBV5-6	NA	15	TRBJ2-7	TGTGCCAGCAGCTTGCCGGCTGGCAGGGGCTACGAGCAGTACTTC	CASSLPAGRGYEQYF
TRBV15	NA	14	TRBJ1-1	TGTGCCACCAGCAGAACAGGGTTGGGCACTGAAGCTTTCTTT	CATSRTGLGTEAFF
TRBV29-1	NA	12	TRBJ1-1	TGCAGCGGGGGCAGGGATTACACTGAAGCTTTCTTT	CSGGRDYTEAFF
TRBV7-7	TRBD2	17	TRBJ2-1	TGTGCTAGCAGCCCGACTAGCGGGGGGGCCCGGTACAATGAGCAGTTCTTC	CASSPTSGGARYNEQFF
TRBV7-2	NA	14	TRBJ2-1	TGTGCCAGCAGCGTTGGTGGGGAGTTGGCTGAGCAGTTCTTC	CASSVGGELAEQFF
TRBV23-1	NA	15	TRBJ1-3	TGCGCCAGCAGTCATACTCTTACCGTGGGAAACACCATATATTTT	CASSHTLTVGNTIYF
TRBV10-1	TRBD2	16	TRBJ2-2	TGCGCCAGCAGTGAGAAAGCGGGAGGGCCCCCCGGGGAGCTGTTTTTT	CASSEKAGGPPGELFF